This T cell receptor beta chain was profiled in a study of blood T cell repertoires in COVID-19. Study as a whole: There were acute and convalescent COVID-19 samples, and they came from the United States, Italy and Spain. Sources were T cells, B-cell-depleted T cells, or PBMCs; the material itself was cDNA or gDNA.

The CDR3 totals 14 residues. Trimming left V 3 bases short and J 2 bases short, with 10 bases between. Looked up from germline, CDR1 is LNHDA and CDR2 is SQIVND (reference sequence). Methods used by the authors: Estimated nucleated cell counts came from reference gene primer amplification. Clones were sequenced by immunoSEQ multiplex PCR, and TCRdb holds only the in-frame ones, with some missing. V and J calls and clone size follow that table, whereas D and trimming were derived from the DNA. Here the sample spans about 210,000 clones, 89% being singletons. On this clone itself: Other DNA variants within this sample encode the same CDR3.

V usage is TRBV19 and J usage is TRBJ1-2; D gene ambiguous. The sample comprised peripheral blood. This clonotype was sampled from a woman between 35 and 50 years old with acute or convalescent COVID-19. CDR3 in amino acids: CASSISSGNYGYTF. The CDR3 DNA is TGTGCCAGTAGTATTAGCTCGGGGAACTATGGCTACACCTTC.